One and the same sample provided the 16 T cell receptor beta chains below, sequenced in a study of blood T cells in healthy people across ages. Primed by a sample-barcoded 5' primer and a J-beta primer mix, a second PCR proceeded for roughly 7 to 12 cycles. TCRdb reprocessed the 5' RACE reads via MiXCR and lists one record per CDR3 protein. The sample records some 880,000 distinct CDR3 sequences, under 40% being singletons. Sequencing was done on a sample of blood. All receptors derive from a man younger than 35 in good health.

The CDR3 loop is CASSQVLSGNTEAFF. The CDR3 DNA reads TGCGCCAGCAGCCAAGTACTATCCGGTAACACTGAAGCTTTCTTT. The chain carries TRBV4-1 and TRBJ1-1; unclear D gene. The V gene's germline CDR1 is MGHRA and CDR2 YSYEKL. Trimming shortened V by 1 base and J by 2 bases, and 11 bases separated the two germline ends. This CDR3 region has 15 residues.

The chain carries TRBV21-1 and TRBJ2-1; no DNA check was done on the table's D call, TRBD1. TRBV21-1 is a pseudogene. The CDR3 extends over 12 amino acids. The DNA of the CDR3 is TGTGCCAGCAGCAAAGTCGACGGGCGCGAGTTCTTC. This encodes CASSKVDGREFF.

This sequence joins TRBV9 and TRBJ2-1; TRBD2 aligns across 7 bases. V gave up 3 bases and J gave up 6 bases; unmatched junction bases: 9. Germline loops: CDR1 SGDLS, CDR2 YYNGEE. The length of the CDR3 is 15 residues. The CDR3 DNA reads TGTGCCAGCAGCGAGGGAGCGGGAAATGGCAATGAGCAGTTCTTC. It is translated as CASSEGAGNGNEQFF.

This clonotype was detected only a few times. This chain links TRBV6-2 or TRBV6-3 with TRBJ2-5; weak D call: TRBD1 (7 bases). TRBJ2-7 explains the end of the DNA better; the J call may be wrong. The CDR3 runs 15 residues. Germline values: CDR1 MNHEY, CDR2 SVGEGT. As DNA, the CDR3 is TGTGCCAGCAGTTACTCGACCAGGGGGAGGTACGAGCAGTACTTC. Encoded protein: CASSYSTRGRYEQYF.

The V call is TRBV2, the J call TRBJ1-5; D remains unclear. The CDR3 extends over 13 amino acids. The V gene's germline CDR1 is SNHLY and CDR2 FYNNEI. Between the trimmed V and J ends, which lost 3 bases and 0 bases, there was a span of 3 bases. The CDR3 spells CASSDDSNQPQHF. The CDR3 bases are TGTGCCAGCAGTGACGATAGCAATCAGCCCCAGCATTTT.

CDR3 loop: CASSPLKLTGGSYEQYF. CDR3 nucleotides: TGCGCCAGCAGCCCACTAAAACTGACAGGGGGCTCCTACGAGCAGTACTTC. The genes are TRBV5-1 and TRBJ2-7; 9 bases fit TRBD1. CDR1 SGHRS and CDR2 YFSETQ come from the germline V gene. V was clipped by 4 bases and J by 0 bases; unmatched bases: 11. The CDR3 is made up of 17 amino acids.

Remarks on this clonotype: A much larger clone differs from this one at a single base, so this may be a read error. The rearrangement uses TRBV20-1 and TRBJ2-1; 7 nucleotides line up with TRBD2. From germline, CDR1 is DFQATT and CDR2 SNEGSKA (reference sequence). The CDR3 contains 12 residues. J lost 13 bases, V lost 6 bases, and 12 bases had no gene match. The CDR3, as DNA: TGCAGTGCGGGACTACACCAAGAGACCCAGTTCTTC. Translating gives CSAGLHQETQFF.

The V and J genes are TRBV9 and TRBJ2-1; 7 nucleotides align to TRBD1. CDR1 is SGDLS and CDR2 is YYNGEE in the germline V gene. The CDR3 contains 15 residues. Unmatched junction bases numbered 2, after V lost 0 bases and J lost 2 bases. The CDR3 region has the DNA TGTGCCAGCAGCGTAGATCAGGGGGCCTACAATGAGCAGTTCTTC. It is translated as CASSVDQGAYNEQFF.

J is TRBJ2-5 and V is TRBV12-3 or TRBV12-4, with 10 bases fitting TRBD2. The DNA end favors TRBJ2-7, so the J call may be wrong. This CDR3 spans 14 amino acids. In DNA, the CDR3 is TGTGCCAGCGGCCTAGCGGGGGAAAACCACGAGCAGTACTTC. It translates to CASGLAGENHEQYF.

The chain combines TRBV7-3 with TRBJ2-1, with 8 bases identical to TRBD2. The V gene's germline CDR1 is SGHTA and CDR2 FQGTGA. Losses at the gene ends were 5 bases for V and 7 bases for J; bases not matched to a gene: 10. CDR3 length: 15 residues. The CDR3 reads CASSRRGGQKNEQFF. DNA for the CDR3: TGTGCCAGCAGCCGACGGGGGGGCCAAAAGAATGAGCAGTTCTTC.

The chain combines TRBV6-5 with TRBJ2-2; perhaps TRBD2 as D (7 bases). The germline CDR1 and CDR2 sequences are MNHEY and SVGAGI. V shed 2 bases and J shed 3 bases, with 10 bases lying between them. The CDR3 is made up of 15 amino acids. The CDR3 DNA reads TGTGCCAGCAGTTACGGGGGGGCGGACACCGGGGAGCTGTTTTTT. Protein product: CASSYGGADTGELFF.

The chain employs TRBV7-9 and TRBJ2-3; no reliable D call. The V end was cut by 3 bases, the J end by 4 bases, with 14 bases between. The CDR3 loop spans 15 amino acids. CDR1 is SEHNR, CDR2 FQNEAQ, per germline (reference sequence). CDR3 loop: CASSLVQLFPDTQYF. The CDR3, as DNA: TGTGCCAGCAGCTTGGTACAGCTTTTCCCAGATACGCAGTATTTT.

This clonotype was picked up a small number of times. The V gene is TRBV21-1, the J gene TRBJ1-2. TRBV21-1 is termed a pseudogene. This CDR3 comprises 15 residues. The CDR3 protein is CASSKVGKANYGYTF. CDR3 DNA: TGTGCCAGCAGCAAAGTAGGGAAGGCTAACTATGGCTACACCTTC.

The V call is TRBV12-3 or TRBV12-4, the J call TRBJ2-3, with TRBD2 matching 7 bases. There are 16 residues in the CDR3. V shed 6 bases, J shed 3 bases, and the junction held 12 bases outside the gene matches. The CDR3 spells CASSSTRRGRTDTQYF. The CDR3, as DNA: TGTGCCAGCAGCTCTACGCGGCGGGGGAGGACAGATACGCAGTATTTT.

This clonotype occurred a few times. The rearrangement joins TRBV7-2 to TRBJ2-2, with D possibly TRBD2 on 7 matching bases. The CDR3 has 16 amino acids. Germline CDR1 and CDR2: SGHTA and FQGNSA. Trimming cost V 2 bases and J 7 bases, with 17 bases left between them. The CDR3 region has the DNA TGTGCCAGCAGCTTACTTGGGGGGGGGCCTCACGGGGAGCTGTTTTTT. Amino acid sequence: CASSLLGGGPHGELFF. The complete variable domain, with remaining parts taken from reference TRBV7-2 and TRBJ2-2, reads GAGVSQSPSNKVTEKGKDVELRCDPISGHTALYWYRQSLGQGLEFLIYFQGNSAPDKSGLPSDRFSAERTGGSVSTLTIQRTQQEDSAVYLCASSLLGGGPHGELFFGEGSRLTVL.

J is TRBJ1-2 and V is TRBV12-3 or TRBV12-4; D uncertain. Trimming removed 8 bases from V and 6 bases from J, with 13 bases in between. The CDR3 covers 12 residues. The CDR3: CASYLVLDGYTF. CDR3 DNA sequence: TGTGCCAGCTATCTCGTTTTGGATGGCTACACCTTC.